The 19 T cell receptor beta chains in this list originate from one sample, sequenced in a study of T cells expressing NK-cell markers. TCRdb re-called the 5' RACE reads; one entry per CDR3 protein, DNA not given. The listing contains a few hundred thousand distinct CDR3 sequences. The source material was blood T cells: a sorted CD56 or NKG2C T cell subset, CD4+ or CD8+ T cells, or bulk PBMC T cells (not recorded which). These receptors were taken from a man aged 18-69 years in good health.

The gene calls are TRBV20-1 and TRBJ2-7; TCRdb's assignment of TRBD2 cannot be checked, as there is no DNA. Germline loops: CDR1 DFQATT, CDR2 SNEGSKA (reference sequence). The CDR3 contains 14 residues. The CDR3 reads CSARDLQRVGEQYF.

The chain links TRBV6-1 to TRBJ1-1. This CDR3 comprises 14 residues. From germline, CDR1 is MNHNS and CDR2 SASEGT. This CDR3 reads CASSEGNLNTEAFF.

The chain is built from TRBV7-3 and TRBJ2-4. Germline CDR1 is SGHTA and CDR2 is FQGTGA. CDR3 length: 14 amino acids. The CDR3 loop reads CASSPNAVQNIQYF.

This chain uses TRBV7-6 with TRBJ1-4. CDR3 length: 17 residues. Germline V gives CDR1 SGHVS, CDR2 FNYEAQ. CDR3 in amino acids: CASSFGGVLMDNEKLFF. The full variable domain, with the rest looked up from reference TRBV7-6 and TRBJ1-4, is GAGVSQSPRYKVTKRGQDVALRCDPISGHVSLYWYRQALGQGPEFLTYFNYEAQQDKSGLPNDRFSAERPEGSISTLTIQRTEQRDSAMYRCASSFGGVLMDNEKLFFGSGTQLSVL.

The J gene is TRBJ2-4, the V gene TRBV12-3 or TRBV12-4. This CDR3 region has 15 residues. CDR3 protein: CASSFERLAKNIQYF.

The rearrangement uses TRBV6-5 and TRBJ1-5; TCRdb returns TRBD1, unconfirmable since there is no DNA. The CDR3 totals 17 residues. Germline assignment: CDR1 MNHEY and CDR2 SVGAGI. CDR3 region: CASSYGQGVYSNQPQHF.

J is TRBJ2-6 and V is TRBV20-1. The CDR3 consists of 17 residues. Germline V gives CDR1 DFQATT, CDR2 SNEGSKA (reference sequence). The CDR3 loop reads CSARDRQMGSGANVLTF.

The chain couples TRBV30 to TRBJ1-5; as DNA is missing, the TRBD1 call by TCRdb cannot be tested. The CDR3 length is 15 residues. Germline CDR1 is GTSNPN and CDR2 is SVGIG (reference sequence). CDR3 residues: CAWSVTTGGNQPQHF. Based on the CDR3 plus reference TRBV30 and TRBJ1-5, the full variable domain is SQTIHQWPATLVQPVGSPLSLECTVEGTSNPNLYWYRQAAGRGLQLLFYSVGIGQISSEVPQNLSASRPQDRQFILSSKKLLLSDSGFYLCAWSVTTGGNQPQHFGDGTRLSIL.

The rearrangement links TRBV5-1 to TRBJ2-5; TCRdb calls TRBD2, which cannot be checked without DNA. The CDR3 extends over 15 amino acids. Per the germline V gene, CDR1 is SGHRS and CDR2 is YFSETQ. CDR3 region: CASHKTSGVQETQYF.

CDR3 residues: CASSIEPGNTDTQYF. The V call is TRBV18, the J call TRBJ2-3; TCRdb selects TRBD1, and the lack of DNA leaves this call unchecked. Germline V gene sequence: CDR1 KGHSH, CDR2 LQKENI. This CDR3 is 15 amino acids long.

The chain joins TRBV5-6 to TRBJ1-5. This CDR3 spans 14 amino acids. Germline V gene data show CDR1 as SGHDT and CDR2 as YYEEEE. The CDR3 here is CASSRWTERRPQHF.

J is TRBJ2-6 and V is TRBV19. The CDR3 is made up of 15 amino acids. CDR1 LNHDA and CDR2 SQIVND come from the germline V gene (reference sequence). The chain's CDR3 is CASSIGDSGANVLTF.

The rearrangement uses TRBV12-3 or TRBV12-4 and TRBJ1-4; there is no DNA to check the TCRdb D call of TRBD1. The CDR3 length is 15 residues. The CDR3 loop reads CASSFIGQVGEKLFF.

The V and J genes are TRBV14 and TRBJ2-5; TCRdb's D call of TRBD2 is untestable without DNA. The CDR3 contains 15 residues. Germline V gene sequence: CDR1 SGHDN, CDR2 FVKESK. CDR3 loop: CASSQGGTSVETQYF.

The chain employs TRBV20-1 and TRBJ2-7. The length of the CDR3 is 12 residues. The germline V gene has CDR1 DFQATT and CDR2 SNEGSKA (reference sequence). The CDR3 reads CSARDVSDEQYF.

V usage is TRBV7-7 and J usage is TRBJ2-5; TCRdb gives TRBD2 as the D gene, but with no DNA this cannot be confirmed. From germline, CDR1 is SSHAT and CDR2 FNYEAQ (reference sequence). The CDR3 totals 15 residues. This chain's CDR3 is CASSRNSGEQETQYF.

The chain recombines TRBV7-9 with TRBJ1-1; the TCRdb D gene call, TRBD1, has no DNA to confirm it. Germline V CDR1 and CDR2: SEHNR, FQNEAQ (reference sequence). The CDR3 has 11 residues. CDR3 sequence: CASSSRIEAFF.

J is TRBJ2-5 and V is TRBV7-2; checking the TCRdb D call of TRBD2 is not possible without DNA. Per germline, CDR1 SGHTA and CDR2 FQGNSA. The CDR3 consists of 13 residues. CDR3 sequence: CASSLVARETQYF.

The J gene is TRBJ2-7, the V gene TRBV12-3 or TRBV12-4; checking the TCRdb D call of TRBD1 is not possible without DNA. The CDR3 sequence is 15 residues long. The CDR3 loop is CASSPWDKGAHEQYF.